Sequencing of this T cell receptor beta chain was carried out in a study of T-cell reconstitution after alpha-beta-depleted transplantation in children. Study observations and caveats: About two months after transplant, alpha-beta T cells reportedly came from several hundred expanded graft clones. Some patients owed their high day-60 TCRbeta diversity to surviving recipient T cells and thymic progenitors. T-cell counts and diversity at one year post-transplant came mainly from newly produced T cells.

Construction of the TCRbeta library involved unique molecular identifiers. TCRdb itself ran the PCR reads through MiXCR, one entry per CDR3 protein. Here the sample spans hundreds of thousands of distinct CDR3 sequences, about 10% being singletons. This clonotype was seen many times. What it binds is unknown. The source material was PBMCs, sampled before TCRalphabeta/CD19-depleted stem cell transplant. This clonotype was obtained from a child between 2 and 9 years old with inherited bone marrow failure, due to receive a stem cell transplant.

The CDR3 DNA sequence: TGTGCCAGCAGCTTAGAAGGGAGTGATTACAATGAGCAGTTCTTC. It translates to CASSLEGSDYNEQFF. The chain recombines TRBV11-2 with TRBJ2-1; D is possibly TRBD2 (5 bases). The V and J ends lost 0 bases and 4 bases respectively, with 10 bases between them. The CDR3 is 15 residues long. Germline loops: CDR1 SGHAT, CDR2 FQNNGV. The full variable domain, completed using reference TRBV11-2 and TRBJ2-1, is EAGVAQSPRYKIIEKRQSVAFWCNPISGHATLYWYQQILGQGPKLLIQFQNNGVVDDSQLPKDRFSAERLKGVDSTLKIQPAKLEDSAVYLCASSLEGSDYNEQFFGPGTRLTVL.